Presented here are 30 T cell receptor beta chains from one specimen sequenced in a study of T-cell memory formation after mild COVID-19. TCRdb re-called the 5' RACE reads through MiXCR, storing one row per CDR3 protein. The sample has hundreds of thousands of distinct CDR3 sequences, around 15% seen once. Sequenced: PBMCs or a T cell subset sorted from them (not recorded which). The receptors come from a young man who had mild COVID-19 (a few samples of this study predate the infection). Cell type and time point are not known.

Many counts were recorded for this clonotype. The chain links TRBV7-2 to TRBJ2-7; perhaps TRBD1 as D (6 bases). V lost 2 bases to trimming and J lost 5 bases, with 16 bases between them. The CDR3 length is 15 residues. Per the germline V gene, CDR1 is SGHTA and CDR2 is FQGNSA. The CDR3 coding sequence is TGTGCCAGCAGCTTAACACAGGGAGTCTTGGACGAGCAGTACGTC. Protein sequence: CASSLTQGVLDEQYV.

At least ten counts were recorded for this clonotype. This sequence joins TRBV12-3 or TRBV12-4 and TRBJ2-7; maybe TRBD2 (6 bases). This CDR3 spans 13 amino acids. Deletions cut 3 bases from V and 2 bases from J, with 8 bases between. In DNA form, the CDR3 reads TGTGCCAGCAGTTTCGGGAGAACCTACGAGCAGTACTTC. Translated: CASSFGRTYEQYF.

V and J are TRBV12-3 or TRBV12-4 and TRBJ1-6, with TRBD1 matching over 8 bases. The CDR3 totals 15 residues. V shed 3 bases, J shed 9 bases, and the junction held 7 bases outside the gene matches. This CDR3 is CASSFGQGAGSPLHF. The CDR3 nucleotides are TGTGCCAGCAGTTTTGGGCAGGGGGCAGGTTCACCCCTCCACTTT.

The rearrangement joins TRBV7-2 to TRBJ2-3, with 12 bases identical to TRBD2. J was trimmed by 4 bases and V by 6 bases; bases with no gene match: 5. Germline CDR1 and CDR2: SGHTA and FQGNSA. This CDR3 is 15 amino acids long. The CDR3 bases are TGTGCCAGCAGGGCTAGCGGGGGGGCCCCAGATACGCAGTATTTT. Protein: CASRASGGAPDTQYF.

This clonotype was detected a few times. The CDR3 region has the DNA TGTGCCAGCAGCTTGTATCTCCTGGGATCACCCCTCCACTTT. The encoded protein is CASSLYLLGSPLHF. The chain employs TRBV5-6 and TRBJ1-6, with D uncertain. The length of the CDR3 is 14 residues. V was pared by 1 base and J by 10 bases, with 12 bases between. Germline V gives CDR1 SGHDT, CDR2 YYEEEE.

In this sample, this clonotype turned up many times. The J gene is TRBJ2-7, the V gene TRBV5-1; the D is unclear. The CDR3 is 13 amino acids. Germline CDR1 is SGHRS and CDR2 is YFSETQ. V lost 1 base, J lost 2 bases, and 7 bases lay in between. The CDR3: CASSLRSAYEQYF. The CDR3 region has the DNA TGCGCCAGCAGCTTGAGGTCGGCCTACGAGCAGTACTTC.

The chain joins TRBV23-1 to TRBJ2-3; TRBD2 matches at 8 bases. TRBV23-1 counts as an open reading frame of uncertain function. CDR3 length: 15 amino acids. With 2 bases clipped from V and 7 bases from J, the junction kept 8 bases outside the gene matches. The CDR3 region has the DNA TGCGCCAGCAGTCAAGCGGGGGGCGGCACTCATACGCAGTATTTT. This codes for CASSQAGGGTHTQYF.

The chain combines TRBV7-2 with TRBJ1-1, with D perhaps TRBD1 (5 bases). Per germline, CDR1 SGHTA and CDR2 FQGNSA. V lost 2 bases to trimming and J lost 3 bases, with 13 bases between them. The CDR3 is 15 residues long. The CDR3 nucleotides read TGTGCCAGCAGCTTAACGGGGGGGTCGGACACTGAAGCTTTCTTT. This translates into CASSLTGGSDTEAFF. Variable domain in full (rest from reference TRBV7-2 and TRBJ1-1): GAGVSQSPSNKVTEKGKDVELRCDPISGHTALYWYRQSLGQGLEFLIYFQGNSAPDKSGLPSDRFSAERTGGSVSTLTIQRTQQEDSAVYLCASSLTGGSDTEAFFGQGTRLTVV.

This clonotype came up a few times. This chain uses TRBV28 with TRBJ1-1; D unclear. Germline CDR1 MDHEN, CDR2 SYDVKM. The V end was cut by 5 bases, the J end by 6 bases, with 10 bases between. The CDR3 totals 12 residues. CDR3 DNA: TGTGCCAGCAGTCCCATTTTGTCTGAAGCTTTCTTT. It codes for CASSPILSEAFF.

The J gene is TRBJ1-1, the V gene TRBV9, with D possibly being TRBD1 (6 bases). Per germline, CDR1 SGDLS and CDR2 YYNGEE. This CDR3 is 17 amino acids long. V dropped 4 bases and J dropped 6 bases, with 25 bases sitting between them. In nucleotides, the CDR3 is TGTGCCAGCAGCAAAAGAGGGGGGTCCCACGTCGGCCCTGAAGCTTTCTTT. This encodes CASSKRGGSHVGPEAFF.

This clonotype showed up just a few times. The chain joins TRBV29-1 to TRBJ2-7, with 8 bases that match TRBD1. CDR1 SQVTM and CDR2 ANQGSEA come from the germline V gene. The CDR3 is 13 amino acids. J was trimmed by 7 bases and V by 1 base; bases with no gene match: 6. CDR3 region: CSVEVLTGEEQYF. The CDR3, as DNA: TGCAGCGTTGAAGTTCTGACAGGGGAAGAGCAGTACTTC.

This clonotype was seen just once. The rearrangement uses TRBV5-1 and TRBJ2-3, with D unresolved. In germline, CDR1 is SGHRS, CDR2 YFSETQ. CDR3 length equals 13 residues. V lost 2 bases to trimming and J lost 2 bases, with 6 bases between them. The CDR3 region has the DNA TGCGCCAGCAGCTTCCCCCTCACAGATACGCAGTATTTT. It codes for CASSFPLTDTQYF. Supplemented by reference TRBV5-1 and TRBJ2-3, the full variable domain reads KAGVTQTPRYLIKTRGQQVTLSCSPISGHRSVSWYQQTPGQGLQFLFEYFSETQRNKGNFPGRFSGRQFSNSRSEMNVSTLELGDSALYLCASSFPLTDTQYFGPGTRLTVL.

This clonotype was recorded at least ten times. This chain uses TRBV7-9 with TRBJ1-1; D remains unclear. Germline V gene lookup returns CDR1 SEHNR and CDR2 FQNEAQ (reference sequence). Deletions cut 3 bases from V and 0 bases from J, with 2 bases between. The CDR3 covers 12 residues. As DNA, the CDR3 is TGTGCCAGCAGCTTGATGAACACTGAAGCTTTCTTT. This codes for CASSLMNTEAFF.

This clonotype was seen more than once but under ten times. V gene TRBV7-9 combines with J gene TRBJ1-2; possibly TRBD1 for D (5 bases). V lost 5 bases to trimming and J lost 0 bases, with 10 bases between them. CDR1 SEHNR and CDR2 FQNEAQ come from the germline V gene (reference sequence). The CDR3 sequence is 14 residues long. The CDR3 loop reads CASSTTATNYGYTF. The CDR3 DNA reads TGTGCCAGCAGCACGACAGCGACTAACTATGGCTACACCTTC.

A few counts support this clonotype. The J gene is TRBJ2-2, the V gene TRBV29-1; no reliable D call. The V end was cut by 0 bases, the J end by 6 bases, with 8 bases between. The CDR3 is made up of 13 amino acids. Germline V gene sequence: CDR1 SQVTM, CDR2 ANQGSEA. CDR3 residues: CSVEEVGSGELFF. CDR3 in DNA: TGCAGCGTTGAAGAGGTGGGGTCCGGGGAGCTGTTTTTT.

There are a few counts of this clonotype. The CDR3 is CASSSRRITDTQYF. The CDR3 region has the DNA TGTGCCAGCAGTTCCAGACGGATCACAGATACGCAGTATTTT. The genes are TRBV6-2 or TRBV6-3 and TRBJ2-3; no definite D call. Germline CDR1 and CDR2: MNHEY and SVGEGT. The CDR3 extends over 14 amino acids. Trimming removed 4 bases at V and 2 bases at J, with 10 bases between.

This clonotype was counted ten times or more. This chain links TRBV5-1 with TRBJ2-3, with 7 bases fitting TRBD1. This CDR3 is 13 amino acids long. From germline, CDR1 is SGHRS and CDR2 YFSETQ. Trimming removed 4 bases from V and 5 bases from J; junction bases left unmatched: 4. The CDR3 reads CASSPQGRDTQYF. The CDR3 DNA sequence: TGCGCCAGCAGCCCACAGGGGAGAGATACGCAGTATTTT.

This clonotype showed up just a few times. This chain uses TRBV29-1 with TRBJ2-7, with a possible D match to TRBD2 (6 bases). Germline loops: CDR1 SQVTM, CDR2 ANQGSEA. The V gene lost 4 bases and the J gene lost 2 bases, with 6 bases spanning the gap. The CDR3 is 11 amino acids. CDR3 coding DNA: TGCAGCGTTGCGGGAGCCTACGAGCAGTACTTC. Encoded protein: CSVAGAYEQYF.

J is TRBJ2-7 and V is TRBV10-3, with 10 bases matching TRBD1. CDR3 size: 13 residues. Germline assignment: CDR1 ENHRY and CDR2 SYGVKD. V shed 10 bases and J 1 base; nucleotides not matched to a gene: 4. The CDR3 DNA reads as TGTGCCACCCAGGGACAGGGGTCCTACGAGCAGTACTTC. This sequence encodes CATQGQGSYEQYF.

This clonotype was found a few times. The chain links TRBV7-3 to TRBJ2-7; TRBD1 is a possible D gene (6 bases). Trimming removed 5 bases from V and 4 bases from J, with 21 bases in between. The CDR3 runs to 16 residues. Germline V gives CDR1 SGHTA, CDR2 FQGTGA. The CDR3 DNA is TGTGCCAGCAGCCCCCCGGCCCCAGGGACAATTTACGAGCAGTACGTC. Amino acid sequence: CASSPPAPGTIYEQYV.

This chain connects TRBV5-1 to TRBJ2-3; D may correspond to TRBD1 or TRBD2 (5 bases each). This CDR3 region has 14 residues. The germline CDR1 and CDR2 sequences are SGHRS and YFSETQ. Trimming removed 6 bases at V and 0 bases at J, with 11 bases between. As DNA, the CDR3 is TGCGCCAGCATGAGGGGCCCTAGCACAGATACGCAGTATTTT. Translated, it gives CASMRGPSTDTQYF.

The chain recombines TRBV21-1 with TRBJ2-7; the table's D call, TRBD2, has no DNA check behind it. TRBV21-1 is an annotated pseudogene. The CDR3 runs 17 residues. CDR3 in DNA: TGTGCCAGCAGCAAAGCGGGCGGAGCGGGGGGGCCCCACGAGCAGTACGTC. Protein: CASSKAGGAGGPHEQYV.

This rearrangement joins TRBV20-1 to TRBJ1-1, with a possible D match to TRBD1 (6 bases). Germline-derived CDR1 and CDR2 are DFQATT and SNEGSKA (reference sequence). The CDR3 extends over 12 amino acids. V was clipped by 6 bases and J by 6 bases, with 14 bases between them. As DNA, the CDR3 is TGCAGTGCCCCAGGGGTACTGGCTGAAGCTTTCTTT. Translation: CSAPGVLAEAFF.

This sequence joins TRBV6-6 and TRBJ1-3, with D maybe TRBD1 (6 bases). Germline loops: CDR1 MNHNY, CDR2 SVGAGI (reference sequence). V was shortened by 8 bases and J by 6 bases, with 17 bases between the two germline ends. CDR3 length: 14 residues. CDR3 DNA: TGTGCCAGCCGTCTGGGGGGGGCGTCAAACACCATATATTTT. Amino acids: CASRLGGASNTIYF.

In nucleotides, the CDR3 is TGTGCCAGCAGACCCAACAAAGATCAGCCCCAGCATTTT. Translation gives CASRPNKDQPQHF. The genes are TRBV6-5 and TRBJ1-5; no firm D call. The germline CDR1 and CDR2 sequences are MNHEY and SVGAGI. V was pared by 6 bases and J by 5 bases, with 11 bases between. CDR3 length equals 13 residues.

This clonotype was picked up a small number of times. The chain has TRBV28 and TRBJ2-7, with 9 nucleotides matching TRBD1. Per germline, CDR1 MDHEN and CDR2 SYDVKM. V was pared by 10 bases and J by 9 bases, with 19 bases of the junction left unmatched. CDR3 length: 15 residues. This CDR3 is CATYFRRDRESRQYV. DNA of the CDR3: TGTGCCACCTACTTCCGTCGGGACAGGGAGAGTAGGCAGTACGTC.

This clonotype has ten or more counts. The chain joins TRBV6-2 or TRBV6-3 to TRBJ1-1; a weak D match, TRBD1 (6 bases). Germline CDR1 reads MNHEY; CDR2 reads SVGEGT. The CDR3 covers 15 residues. Trimming left V 8 bases short and J 4 bases short, with 20 bases between. CDR3 sequence: CASQTEQGSGTEAFF. The DNA of the CDR3 is TGTGCCAGCCAGACGGAACAGGGCTCTGGCACTGAAGCTTTCTTT.

The chain links TRBV7-3 to TRBJ2-1, with 10 bases fitting TRBD2. CDR1 SGHTA and CDR2 FQGTGA come from the germline V gene. This CDR3 has 15 residues. Germline trimming cut 5 bases from V and 4 bases from J; bases unmatched to any gene: 5. In nucleotides, the CDR3 is TGTGCCAGCAGCCGAAGTAGCGGGGGGTACAATGAGCAGTTCTTC. It yields the protein CASSRSSGGYNEQFF.

Only a few counts were recorded for this clonotype. The J gene is TRBJ2-6, the V gene TRBV10-3; 8 nucleotides match TRBD2. The germline V gene encodes CDR1 ENHRY and CDR2 SYGVKD. The CDR3 totals 15 residues. The V segment lost 8 bases and the J segment 2 bases; nucleotides outside the gene matches: 5. Written as DNA, the CDR3 is TGTGCCATCCGAAGCGGGGGAGCTGGGGCCAACGTCCTGACTTTC. Amino acid sequence: CAIRSGGAGANVLTF.

The chain combines TRBV11-2 with TRBJ1-1; D is undetermined. Deletions cut 4 bases from V and 6 bases from J, with 9 bases between. The CDR3 has 12 residues. CDR1 is SGHAT and CDR2 is FQNNGV in the germline V gene. As DNA, the CDR3 is TGTGCCAGCAGCTCTCAGGTTCCTGAAGCTTTCTTT. It is translated as CASSSQVPEAFF.